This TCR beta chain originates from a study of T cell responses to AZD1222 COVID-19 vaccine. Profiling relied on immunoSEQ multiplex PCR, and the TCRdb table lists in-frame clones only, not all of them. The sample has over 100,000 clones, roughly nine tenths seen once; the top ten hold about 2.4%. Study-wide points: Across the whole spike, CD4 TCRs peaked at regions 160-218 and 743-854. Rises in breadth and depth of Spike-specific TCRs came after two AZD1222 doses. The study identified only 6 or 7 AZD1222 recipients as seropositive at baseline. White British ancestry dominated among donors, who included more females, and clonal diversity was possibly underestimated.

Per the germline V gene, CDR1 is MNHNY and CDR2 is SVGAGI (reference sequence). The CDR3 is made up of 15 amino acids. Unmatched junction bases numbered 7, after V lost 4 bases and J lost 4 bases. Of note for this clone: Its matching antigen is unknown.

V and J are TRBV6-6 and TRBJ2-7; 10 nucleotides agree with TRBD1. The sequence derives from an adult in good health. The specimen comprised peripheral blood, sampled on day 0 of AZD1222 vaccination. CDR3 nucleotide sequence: TGTGCCAGCAGTTCCCCCGGGACAGGGGAGTACGAGCAGTACTTC. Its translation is CASSSPGTGEYEQYF.